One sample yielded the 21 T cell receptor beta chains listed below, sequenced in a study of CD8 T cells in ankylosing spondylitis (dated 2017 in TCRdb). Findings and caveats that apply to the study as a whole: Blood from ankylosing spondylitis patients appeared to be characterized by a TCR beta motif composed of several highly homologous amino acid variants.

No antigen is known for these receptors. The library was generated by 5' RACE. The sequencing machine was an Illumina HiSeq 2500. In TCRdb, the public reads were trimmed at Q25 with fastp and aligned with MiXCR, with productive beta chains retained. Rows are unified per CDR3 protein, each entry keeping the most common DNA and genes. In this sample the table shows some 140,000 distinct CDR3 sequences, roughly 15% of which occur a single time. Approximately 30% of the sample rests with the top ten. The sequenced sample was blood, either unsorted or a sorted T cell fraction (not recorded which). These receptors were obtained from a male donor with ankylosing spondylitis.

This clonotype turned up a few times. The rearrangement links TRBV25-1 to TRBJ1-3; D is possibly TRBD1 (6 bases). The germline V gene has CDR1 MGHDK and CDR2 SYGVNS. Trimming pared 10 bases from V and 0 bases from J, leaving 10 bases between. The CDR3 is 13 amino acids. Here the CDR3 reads CATGDNSGNTIYF. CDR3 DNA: TGTGCCACCGGGGACAACTCTGGAAACACCATATATTTT.

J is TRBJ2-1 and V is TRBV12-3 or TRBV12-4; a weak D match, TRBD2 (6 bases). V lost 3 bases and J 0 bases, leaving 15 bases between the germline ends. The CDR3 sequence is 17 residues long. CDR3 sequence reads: CASSFFGGGSSYNEQFF. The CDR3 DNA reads TGTGCCAGCAGTTTCTTTGGGGGAGGCAGCTCCTACAATGAGCAGTTCTTC.

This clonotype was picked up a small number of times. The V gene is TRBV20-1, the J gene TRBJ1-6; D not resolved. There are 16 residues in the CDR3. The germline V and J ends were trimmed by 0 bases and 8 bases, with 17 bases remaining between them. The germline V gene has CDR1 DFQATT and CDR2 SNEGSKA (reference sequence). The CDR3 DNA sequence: TGCAGTGCTAGAGATATAACAGTGGTAGCCCATTCACCCCTCCACTTT. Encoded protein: CSARDITVVAHSPLHF.

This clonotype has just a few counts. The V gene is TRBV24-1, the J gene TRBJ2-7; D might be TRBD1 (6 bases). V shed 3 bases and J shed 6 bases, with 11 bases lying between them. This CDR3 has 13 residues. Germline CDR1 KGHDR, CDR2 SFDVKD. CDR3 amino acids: CATSDINRVEQYF. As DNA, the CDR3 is TGTGCCACCAGTGATATTAACAGGGTCGAGCAGTACTTC.

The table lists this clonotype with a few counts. The CDR3 DNA reads as TGTGCCGGGGGCGGTAGGGATTGGTATGGCTACACCTTC. This codes for CAGGGRDWYGYTF. The V call is TRBV30, the J call TRBJ1-2; TRBD1 might be the D (6 bases). CDR1 is GTSNPN and CDR2 is SVGIG in the germline V gene (reference sequence). This CDR3 is 13 amino acids long. Trimming cost V 8 bases and J 5 bases, with 18 bases left between them.

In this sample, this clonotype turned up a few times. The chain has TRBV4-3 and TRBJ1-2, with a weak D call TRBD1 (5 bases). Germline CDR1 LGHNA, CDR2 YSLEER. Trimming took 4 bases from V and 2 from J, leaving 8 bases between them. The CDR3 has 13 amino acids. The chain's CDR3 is CASSPGLNYGYTF. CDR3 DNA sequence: TGCGCCAGCAGCCCGGGACTGAACTATGGCTACACCTTC.

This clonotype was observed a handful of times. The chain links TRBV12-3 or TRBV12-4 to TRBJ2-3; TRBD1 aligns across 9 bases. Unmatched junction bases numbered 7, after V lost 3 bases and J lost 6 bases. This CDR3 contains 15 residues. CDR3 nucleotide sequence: TGTGCCAGCAGTTTGGGGGGACAGGGTTTTGATACGCAGTATTTT. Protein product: CASSLGGQGFDTQYF.

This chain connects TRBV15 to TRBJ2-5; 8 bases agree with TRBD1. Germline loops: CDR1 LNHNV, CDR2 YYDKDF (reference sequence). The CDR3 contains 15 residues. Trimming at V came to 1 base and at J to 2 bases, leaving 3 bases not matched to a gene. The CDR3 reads CATSRGGTGQETQYF. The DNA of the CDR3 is TGTGCCACCAGCAGAGGAGGGACAGGACAAGAGACCCAGTACTTC.

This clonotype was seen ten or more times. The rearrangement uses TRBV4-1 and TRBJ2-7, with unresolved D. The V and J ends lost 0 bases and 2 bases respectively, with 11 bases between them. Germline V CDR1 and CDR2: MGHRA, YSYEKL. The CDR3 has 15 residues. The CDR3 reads CASSQDRARAYEQYF. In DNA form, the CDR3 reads TGCGCCAGCAGCCAAGATCGGGCGAGAGCCTACGAGCAGTACTTC.

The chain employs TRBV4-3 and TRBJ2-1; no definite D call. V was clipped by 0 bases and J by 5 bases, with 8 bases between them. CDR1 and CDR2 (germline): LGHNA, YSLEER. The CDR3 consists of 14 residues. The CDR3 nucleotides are TGCGCCAGCAGCCAAGATTTGGCCGACAATGAGCAGTTCTTC. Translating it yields CASSQDLADNEQFF.

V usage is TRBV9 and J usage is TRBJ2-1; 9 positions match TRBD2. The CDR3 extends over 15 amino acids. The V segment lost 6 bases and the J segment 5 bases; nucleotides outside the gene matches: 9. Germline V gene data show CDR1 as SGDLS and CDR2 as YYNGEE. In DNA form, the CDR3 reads TGTGCCAGCACCCACGGGGCTAGCGGGGACAATGAGCAGTTCTTC. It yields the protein CASTHGASGDNEQFF. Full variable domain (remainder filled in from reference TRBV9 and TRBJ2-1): DSGVTQTPKHLITATGQRVTLRCSPRSGDLSVYWYQQSLDQGLQFLIQYYNGEERAKGNILERFSAQQFPDLHSELNLSSLELGDSALYFCASTHGASGDNEQFFGPGTRLTVL.

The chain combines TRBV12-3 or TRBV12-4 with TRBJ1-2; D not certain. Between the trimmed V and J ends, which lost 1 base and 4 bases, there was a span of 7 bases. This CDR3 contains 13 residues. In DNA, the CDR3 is TGTGCCAGCAGTTTAGTCAAGTCCTATGGCTACACCTTC. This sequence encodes CASSLVKSYGYTF.

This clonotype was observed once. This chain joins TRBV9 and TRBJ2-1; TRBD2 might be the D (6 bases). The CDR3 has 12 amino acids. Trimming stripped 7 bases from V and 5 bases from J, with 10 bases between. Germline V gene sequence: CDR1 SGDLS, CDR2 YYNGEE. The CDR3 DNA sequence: TGTGCCAGCCGGGGGACGAACAATGAGCAGTTCTTC. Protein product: CASRGTNNEQFF.

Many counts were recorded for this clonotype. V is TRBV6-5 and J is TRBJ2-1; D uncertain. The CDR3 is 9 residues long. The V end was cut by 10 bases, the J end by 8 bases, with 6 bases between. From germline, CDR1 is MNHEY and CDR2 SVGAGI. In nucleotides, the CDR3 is TGTGCCACCCGCGATGAGCAGTTCTTC. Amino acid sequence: CATRDEQFF.

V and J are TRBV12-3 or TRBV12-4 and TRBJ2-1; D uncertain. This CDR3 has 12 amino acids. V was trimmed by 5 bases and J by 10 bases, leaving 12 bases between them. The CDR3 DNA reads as TGTGCCAGCAGTCTTTCCCTTTTAGAGCAGTTCTTC. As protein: CASSLSLLEQFF.

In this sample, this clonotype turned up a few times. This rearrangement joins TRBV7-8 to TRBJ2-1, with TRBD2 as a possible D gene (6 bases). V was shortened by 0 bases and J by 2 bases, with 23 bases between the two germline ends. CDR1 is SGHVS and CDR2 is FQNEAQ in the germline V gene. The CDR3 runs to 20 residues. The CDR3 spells CASSLALSLAQNPTYNEQFF. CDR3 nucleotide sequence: TGTGCCAGCAGCTTAGCGCTATCACTAGCCCAAAACCCGACCTACAATGAGCAGTTCTTC.

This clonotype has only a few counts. CDR3: CSARTVNYNEQFF. For the CDR3, the DNA is TGCAGTGCTAGGACAGTGAACTACAATGAGCAGTTCTTC. The rearrangement links TRBV20-1 to TRBJ2-1; maybe TRBD1 (5 bases). V shed 3 bases and J shed 3 bases, with 9 bases lying between them. Germline V gene lookup returns CDR1 DFQATT and CDR2 SNEGSKA (reference sequence). This CDR3 has 13 residues.

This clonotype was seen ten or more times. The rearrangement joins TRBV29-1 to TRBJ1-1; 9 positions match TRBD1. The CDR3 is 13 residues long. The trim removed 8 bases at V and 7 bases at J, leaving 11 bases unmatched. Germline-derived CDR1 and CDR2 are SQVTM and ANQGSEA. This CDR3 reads CSTRDRERGEAFF. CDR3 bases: TGCAGCACAAGGGACAGGGAAAGGGGTGAAGCTTTCTTT.

CDR3 region: CSVEDEDRGNTEAFF. The CDR3 coding sequence is TGCAGCGTTGAAGATGAGGACAGGGGGAACACTGAAGCTTTCTTT. This chain links TRBV29-1 with TRBJ1-1; 9 nucleotides line up with TRBD1. The length of the CDR3 is 15 residues. The J segment lost 1 base and the V segment lost 0 bases, leaving 3 bases of the junction unmatched. Germline CDR1 and CDR2: SQVTM and ANQGSEA.

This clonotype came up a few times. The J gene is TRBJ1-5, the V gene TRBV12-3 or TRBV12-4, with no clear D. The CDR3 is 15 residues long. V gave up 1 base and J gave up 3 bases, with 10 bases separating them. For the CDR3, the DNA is TGTGCCAGCAGTTTAGGAGCAGGCTACAATCAGCCCCAGCATTTT. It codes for CASSLGAGYNQPQHF.

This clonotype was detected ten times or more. The CDR3: CSYGTSASYEQYF. CDR3 in DNA: TGCAGCTACGGGACTAGCGCTTCCTACGAGCAGTACTTC. This chain connects TRBV29-1 to TRBJ2-7; 10 bases fit TRBD2. The V and J ends lost 8 bases and 1 base, in that order; junction bases with no gene match: 5. This CDR3 region has 13 residues. The germline CDR1 and CDR2 sequences are SQVTM and ANQGSEA.